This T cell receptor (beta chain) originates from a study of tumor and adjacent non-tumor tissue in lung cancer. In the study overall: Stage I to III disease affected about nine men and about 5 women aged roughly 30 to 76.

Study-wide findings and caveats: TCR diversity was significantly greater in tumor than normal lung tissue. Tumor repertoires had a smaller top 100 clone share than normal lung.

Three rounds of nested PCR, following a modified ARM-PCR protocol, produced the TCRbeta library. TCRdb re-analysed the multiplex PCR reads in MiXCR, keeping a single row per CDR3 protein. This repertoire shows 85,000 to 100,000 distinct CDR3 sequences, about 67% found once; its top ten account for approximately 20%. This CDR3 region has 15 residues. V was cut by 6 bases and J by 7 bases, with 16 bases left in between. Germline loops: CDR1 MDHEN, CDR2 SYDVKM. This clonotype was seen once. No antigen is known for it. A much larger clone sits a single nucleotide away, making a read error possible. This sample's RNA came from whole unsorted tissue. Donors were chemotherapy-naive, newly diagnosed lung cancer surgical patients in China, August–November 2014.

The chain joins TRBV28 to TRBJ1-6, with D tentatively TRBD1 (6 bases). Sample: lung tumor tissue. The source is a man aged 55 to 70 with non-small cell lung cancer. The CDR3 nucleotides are TGTGCCAGCAGATATTCGGGGGGCAAGAATTCACCCCTCCACTTT. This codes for CASRYSGGKNSPLHF.